This T cell receptor (beta chain) was retrieved from a study of cytomegalovirus exposure and HLA in healthy donors. About this clone: Its antigen is currently unknown.

With 8 bases clipped from V and 8 bases from J, the junction kept 6 bases outside the gene matches. CDR1 is ENHRY and CDR2 is SYGVKD in the germline V gene. The CDR3 extends over 12 amino acids. Whole-study findings and limits: HLA allele associations emerged for some 16,000 TCR beta sequences in a later analysis, at 0.05 false discovery rate.

The PCR ran on 60 Vbeta and 13 Jbeta primers. Here immunoSEQ multiplex PCR was the method, and the copy in TCRdb shows in-frame clones only, minus some. The repertoire holds roughly 51,000 clones, with around 80% as singletons. The V and J genes are TRBV10-3 and TRBJ2-1; 7 bases are a match to TRBD1. Sample: PBMCs. The receptor was derived from a boy aged 10-17 years in good health and CMV-seropositive. In DNA, the CDR3 is TGTGCCATCGGCACAGGGGACGATGAGCAGTTCTTC. This sequence encodes CAIGTGDDEQFF.